These 3 T cell receptor beta chains were sequenced from one sample in a study of CD8 T cells in Susac syndrome (dated by TCRdb to the late 2010s). Libraries were built with the immunoSEQ multiplex PCR assay. RNA was extracted with the RNeasy kit and 0.5 to 1 ug was reverse transcribed using random hexamers. In TCRdb, the public reads were trimmed at Q25 with fastp and aligned with MiXCR, with productive beta chains retained. Every CDR3 protein is listed once, alongside the most common genes and DNA of its rows. Present in this sample are 50,000 or so distinct CDR3 sequences, 93% of which were seen just once. The ten largest clones represent roughly 0.5% of the sample. Sequencing input: CD8+ T cells from PBMCs. All receptors derive from a human donor with multiple sclerosis.

The gene calls are TRBV5-1 and TRBJ1-2; D may be TRBD1 (5 bases). Per the germline V gene, CDR1 is SGHRS and CDR2 is YFSETQ. Trimming removed 0 bases from V and 6 bases from J, with 15 bases in between. There are 15 residues in the CDR3. The chain's CDR3 is CASSLGGIRDHGYTF. DNA of the CDR3: TGCGCCAGCAGCTTGGGGGGGATCAGGGATCATGGCTACACCTTC.

The chain is built from TRBV4-3 and TRBJ2-3; 8 nucleotides line up with TRBD2. The CDR3 spans 16 residues. V was pared by 3 bases and J by 4 bases, with 9 bases of the junction left unmatched. The germline gives CDR1 LGHNA, CDR2 YSLEER. The CDR3 sequence is CASSHLAGLGADTQYF. CDR3 in DNA: TGCGCCAGCAGCCATCTAGCGGGTCTTGGCGCAGATACGCAGTATTTT.

V gene TRBV24-1 combines with J gene TRBJ2-7; D gene unclear. Germline V gene lookup returns CDR1 KGHDR and CDR2 SFDVKD. The CDR3 spans 14 residues. The V and J ends lost 5 bases and 3 bases respectively, with 13 bases between them. CDR3 sequence: CATSVAACFYEQYF. The CDR3 coding sequence is TGTGCCACCAGTGTGGCCGCGTGCTTCTACGAGCAGTACTTC.